The subject of this entry is one TCR beta chain. By share, this clonotype ranks as medium-sized (0.01 to 0.1%). It lacks a known antigen. Per-base quality was not reported, and no clone a single base away is much larger than it. This record comes from a study of T cell repertoires in cytomegalovirus infection (dated by TCRdb to 2018 to 2020). At the level of the whole study: The HLA type of each donor mattered for the analysis, because public TCR beta signatures pointed to carriage of CMV infection along with the matching HLA type.

The sample was run on an Illumina HiSeq 1500. TCRdb applied fastp at Q25 and MiXCR to the public reads, then kept only in-frame beta chains. Rows with one shared CDR3 protein collapse into an entry with the most common genes and DNA. The sample has fewer than 200,000 distinct CDR3 sequences on record, approximately 19% of them singletons. The top ten hold about 2.9% of the sample. Overall results and qualifications from the work: In both this cohort and an independent roughly 350-donor cohort, the cumulative frequency of public TCR beta family members distinguished carriers of CMV infection plus the relevant HLA type. The ex vivo response was dominated by HLA-C-restricted CMV-specific TCR beta clonotypes, which also provided the single most frequent clonotype in two of eight donors.

According to the germline V gene, CDR1 reads SGHTA and CDR2 reads FQGNSA. The junction carries 15 bases between V and J, which are trimmed by 2 bases and 10 bases respectively. Counted from cysteine to phenylalanine, this CDR3 has 15 amino acids. Of the read, only the CDR3 DNA is kept; its 45 bases are in frame from base 1. Recombination connected TRBV7-2 to TRBJ1-6; TRBD1 is perhaps the D gene, given 5 matching bases. Sequencing input: PBMCs. This TCR came from a human donor in good health (CMV status not recorded). Some clones in this sample may be carry-over from other donors' samples. Here the CDR3 is given as CASSLWVRVGSPLHF. The bases are TGTGCCAGCAGCTTATGGGTCAGGGTTGGATCACCCCTCCACTTT.